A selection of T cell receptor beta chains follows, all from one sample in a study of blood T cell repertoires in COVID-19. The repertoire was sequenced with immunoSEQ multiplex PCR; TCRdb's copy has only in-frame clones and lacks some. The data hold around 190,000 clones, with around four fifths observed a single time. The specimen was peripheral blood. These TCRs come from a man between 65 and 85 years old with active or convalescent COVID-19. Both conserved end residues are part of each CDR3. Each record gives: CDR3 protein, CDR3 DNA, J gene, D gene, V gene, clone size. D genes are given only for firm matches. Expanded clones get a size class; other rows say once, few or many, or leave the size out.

CDR3 protein: CASSFGRGDYEQYF; CDR3 DNA: TGTGCCAGCAGCTTCGGGAGGGGGGACTACGAGCAGTACTTC; J gene: TRBJ2-7; D gene: TRBD2; V gene: TRBV7-9; clone size: -
CDR3 protein: CASSSGLAGSGELFF; CDR3 DNA: TGTGCCAGCAGCTCGGGACTAGCGGGATCCGGGGAGCTGTTTTTT; J gene: TRBJ2-2; D gene: TRBD2; V gene: TRBV7-3; clone size: -
CDR3 protein: CASSLGGAGGGTEAFF; CDR3 DNA: TGTGCCAGCAGCTTAGGGGGTGCAGGGGGTGGGACTGAAGCTTTCTTT; J gene: TRBJ1-1; D gene: TRBD1; V gene: TRBV7-8; clone size: few
CDR3 protein: CAGARGRNTEAFF; CDR3 DNA: TGTGCCGGCGCGCGGGGGAGGAACACTGAAGCTTTCTTT; J gene: TRBJ1-1; D gene: -; V gene: TRBV2; clone size: -
CDR3 protein: CASSLGRDTSYEQYF; CDR3 DNA: TGTGCCAGCAGCTTGGGCCGGGACACCTCCTACGAGCAGTACTTC; J gene: TRBJ2-7; D gene: -; V gene: TRBV7-9; clone size: -
CDR3 protein: CATSRDEGEAFF; CDR3 DNA: TGTGCCACCAGCAGAGATGAGGGTGAAGCTTTCTTT; J gene: TRBJ1-1; D gene: -; V gene: TRBV15; clone size: -
CDR3 protein: CASSPKSGGSEETQYF; CDR3 DNA: TGTGCCAGCAGCCCCAAATCGGGGGGTTCTGAAGAGACCCAGTACTTC; J gene: TRBJ2-5; D gene: TRBD2; V gene: TRBV9; clone size: once
CDR3 protein: CASSLQENTEAFF; CDR3 DNA: TGTGCCAGCAGTTTGCAGGAGAACACTGAAGCTTTCTTT; J gene: TRBJ1-1; D gene: -; V gene: TRBV12-3/TRBV12-4; clone size: -
CDR3 protein: CASSSRTGKTEAFF; CDR3 DNA: TGTGCCAGCAGCAGCCGGACAGGGAAGACTGAAGCTTTCTTT; J gene: TRBJ1-1; D gene: TRBD1; V gene: TRBV11-2; clone size: -
CDR3 protein: CASSGGTSDTEAFF; CDR3 DNA: TGCGCCAGCAGCGGGGGGACCTCTGACACTGAAGCTTTCTTT; J gene: TRBJ1-1; D gene: -; V gene: TRBV5-1; clone size: -
CDR3 protein: CASSGQVANYGYTF; CDR3 DNA: TGTGCCAGCAGCGGCCAGGTAGCTAACTATGGCTACACCTTC; J gene: TRBJ1-2; D gene: -; V gene: TRBV2; clone size: once
CDR3 protein: CASSWGGDGYTF; CDR3 DNA: TGTGCCAGCAGCTGGGGGGGCGACGGCTACACCTTC; J gene: TRBJ1-2; D gene: -; V gene: TRBV11-2; clone size: -
CDR3 protein: CAIDRGYGYTF; CDR3 DNA: TGTGCCATTGACAGGGGCTATGGCTACACCTTC; J gene: TRBJ1-2; D gene: TRBD1; V gene: TRBV19; clone size: -
CDR3 protein: CASSRSAGSYNEQFF; CDR3 DNA: TGTGCCAGCAGCCGATCAGCGGGATCCTACAATGAGCAGTTCTTC; J gene: TRBJ2-1; D gene: TRBD2; V gene: TRBV7-3; clone size: -
CDR3 protein: CASSLGGLNEQFF; CDR3 DNA: TGCGCCAGCAGCTTAGGGGGTCTGAATGAGCAGTTCTTC; J gene: TRBJ2-1; D gene: -; V gene: TRBV5-1; clone size: -
CDR3 protein: CASSHSRGLAGGEQYF; CDR3 DNA: TGTGCCAGCAGCCATTCCAGGGGACTAGCGGGAGGCGAGCAGTACTTC; J gene: TRBJ2-7; D gene: TRBD2; V gene: TRBV9; clone size: once
CDR3 protein: CASSDRQGRGYTF; CDR3 DNA: TGTGCCAGCAGTGATCGACAGGGGAGGGGCTACACCTTC; J gene: TRBJ1-2; D gene: TRBD1; V gene: TRBV6-2/TRBV6-3; clone size: -
CDR3 protein: CASSDSENTEAFF; CDR3 DNA: TGTGCCAGCAGTGATTCAGAGAACACTGAAGCTTTCTTT; J gene: TRBJ1-1; D gene: -; V gene: TRBV2; clone size: -
CDR3 protein: CASRKDRQTEAFF; CDR3 DNA: TGCGCCAGCAGAAAGGACAGACAAACTGAAGCTTTCTTT; J gene: TRBJ1-1; D gene: -; V gene: TRBV10-1; clone size: -
CDR3 protein: CASSAGQDAYEQYF; CDR3 DNA: TGTGCCAGCTCGGCCGGACAGGACGCCTACGAGCAGTACTTC; J gene: TRBJ2-7; D gene: TRBD1; V gene: TRBV18; clone size: -
CDR3 protein: CASNRGVRETQYF; CDR3 DNA: TGTGCCAGCAATCGCGGGGTACGGGAGACCCAGTACTTC; J gene: TRBJ2-5; D gene: -; V gene: TRBV2; clone size: once
CDR3 protein: CAGDRGNTEAFF; CDR3 DNA: TGTGCCGGAGACAGGGGGAACACTGAAGCTTTCTTT; J gene: TRBJ1-1; D gene: TRBD1; V gene: TRBV2; clone size: -
CDR3 protein: CASSLEPVQGGYTF; CDR3 DNA: TGCGCCAGCAGCTTGGAACCCGTACAGGGTGGCTACACCTTC; J gene: TRBJ1-2; D gene: -; V gene: TRBV5-1; clone size: -
CDR3 protein: CASSLVSVGGGNEQFF; CDR3 DNA: TGCGCCAGCAGCTTGGTCTCAGTTGGGGGCGGAAATGAGCAGTTCTTC; J gene: TRBJ2-1; D gene: -; V gene: TRBV5-1; clone size: once
CDR3 protein: CASSLDPPAAYRNEQFF; CDR3 DNA: TGTGCCAGCAGCTTAGATCCGCCAGCGGCATATAGAAATGAGCAGTTCTTC; J gene: TRBJ2-1; D gene: -; V gene: TRBV7-2; clone size: -
CDR3 protein: CASRRGTGMNTEAFF; CDR3 DNA: TGCGCCAGCCGCCGGGGTACCGGGATGAATACTGAAGCTTTCTTT; J gene: TRBJ1-1; D gene: -; V gene: TRBV10-2; clone size: -
CDR3 protein: CASSLPTGLPNEQFF; CDR3 DNA: TGTGCCAGCAGCTTACCGACAGGTCTCCCCAATGAGCAGTTCTTC; J gene: TRBJ2-1; D gene: -; V gene: TRBV7-9; clone size: few
CDR3 protein: CAWRGTGAYEQYF; CDR3 DNA: TGTGCCTGGAGGGGGACAGGGGCCTACGAGCAGTACTTC; J gene: TRBJ2-7; D gene: TRBD1; V gene: TRBV30; clone size: -
CDR3 protein: CARNSHRDREENTGELFF; CDR3 DNA: TGTGCCAGAAACTCCCACCGGGACAGGGAGGAGAACACCGGGGAGCTGTTTTTT; J gene: TRBJ2-2; D gene: -; V gene: TRBV21-1; clone size: -
CDR3 protein: CASSYSFYRKNYGYTF; CDR3 DNA: TGTGCCAGCAGTTACTCGTTTTACAGGAAGAACTATGGCTACACCTTC; J gene: TRBJ1-2; D gene: -; V gene: TRBV6-2/TRBV6-3; clone size: few
CDR3 protein: CASSLESYNSPLHF; CDR3 DNA: TGTGCCAGCAGTTTAGAGTCCTATAATTCACCCCTCCACTTT; J gene: TRBJ1-6; D gene: -; V gene: TRBV27; clone size: -
CDR3 protein: CAWGTGSSEQFF; CDR3 DNA: TGTGCCTGGGGAACAGGGTCCAGTGAGCAGTTCTTC; J gene: TRBJ2-1; D gene: -; V gene: TRBV30; clone size: -
CDR3 protein: CAWNSGNGNEQFF; CDR3 DNA: TGTGCCTGGAATAGCGGGAATGGTAATGAGCAGTTCTTC; J gene: TRBJ2-1; D gene: TRBD2; V gene: TRBV30; clone size: -
CDR3 protein: CASGQGDTQYF; CDR3 DNA: TGTGCCAGCGGACAGGGTGATACGCAGTATTTT; J gene: TRBJ2-3; D gene: TRBD1; V gene: TRBV7-3; clone size: -
CDR3 protein: CASSPSRDYYYLRANVLTF; CDR3 DNA: TGTGCCAGCAGCCCGTCCCGGGACTATTACTATCTCCGAGCCAACGTCCTGACTTTC; J gene: TRBJ2-6; D gene: TRBD2; V gene: TRBV3-1/TRBV3-2; clone size: -
CDR3 protein: CASSDGGGDTQYF; CDR3 DNA: TGTGCCAGCAGTGACGGGGGTGGCGATACGCAGTATTTT; J gene: TRBJ2-3; D gene: -; V gene: TRBV2; clone size: -
CDR3 protein: CASSSVFQFLGQMNTEAFF; CDR3 DNA: TGTGCCAGCAGCTCAGTCTTTCAGTTTTTAGGACAGATGAACACTGAAGCTTTCTTT; J gene: TRBJ1-1; D gene: -; V gene: TRBV11-2; clone size: few
CDR3 protein: CASSLTGGAGETQYF; CDR3 DNA: TGCGCCAGCAGCTTGACAGGGGGGGCGGGAGAGACCCAGTACTTC; J gene: TRBJ2-5; D gene: -; V gene: TRBV5-1; clone size: -
CDR3 protein: CASSITGSYGYTF; CDR3 DNA: TGTGCCAGTAGTATAACAGGCAGCTATGGCTACACCTTC; J gene: TRBJ1-2; D gene: -; V gene: TRBV19; clone size: few
CDR3 protein: CASSQGARSNEKLFF; CDR3 DNA: TGTGCCAGCAGCCAAGGCGCCCGGAGTAATGAAAAACTGTTTTTT; J gene: TRBJ1-4; D gene: -; V gene: TRBV3-1/TRBV3-2; clone size: -
CDR3 protein: CASSLISLWVAGVFFHEQYF; CDR3 DNA: TGTGCCAGCAGCTTAATTTCGCTTTGGGTAGCGGGAGTCTTCTTCCACGAGCAGTACTTC; J gene: TRBJ2-7; D gene: TRBD2; V gene: TRBV7-3; clone size: -
CDR3 protein: CASSEVFRLQETQYF; CDR3 DNA: TGTGCCAGCAGTGAAGTATTCAGATTACAAGAGACCCAGTACTTC; J gene: TRBJ2-5; D gene: -; V gene: TRBV6-1; clone size: -
CDR3 protein: CASTEGGLTDTQYF; CDR3 DNA: TGTGCCAGCACCGAAGGGGGATTAACAGATACGCAGTATTTT; J gene: TRBJ2-3; D gene: -; V gene: TRBV6-5; clone size: -
CDR3 protein: CASSYDRQFDEQYF; CDR3 DNA: TGTGCCAGCAGTTACGATCGACAGTTCGACGAGCAGTACTTC; J gene: TRBJ2-7; D gene: -; V gene: TRBV6-5; clone size: once
CDR3 protein: CSASAGSSTDTQYF; CDR3 DNA: TGCAGTGCTAGTGCTGGCAGTAGCACAGATACGCAGTATTTT; J gene: TRBJ2-3; D gene: -; V gene: TRBV20-1; clone size: -
CDR3 protein: CASSRDRGFEKLFF; CDR3 DNA: TGTGCCAGCAGTCGGGACAGGGGGTTTGAAAAACTGTTTTTT; J gene: TRBJ1-4; D gene: TRBD1; V gene: TRBV6-2/TRBV6-3; clone size: -
CDR3 protein: CASSWTGYGYTF; CDR3 DNA: TGCGCCAGCAGCTGGACAGGCTATGGCTACACCTTC; J gene: TRBJ1-2; D gene: TRBD1; V gene: TRBV5-1; clone size: -
CDR3 protein: CASSGAANTEAFF; CDR3 DNA: TGTGCCAGCAGTGGGGCAGCGAACACTGAAGCTTTCTTT; J gene: TRBJ1-1; D gene: -; V gene: TRBV2; clone size: -
CDR3 protein: CASSYSGTGDFSEQYF; CDR3 DNA: TGTGCCAGCAGTTACTCGGGGACAGGGGATTTCTCCGAGCAGTACTTC; J gene: TRBJ2-7; D gene: TRBD1; V gene: TRBV6-5; clone size: few
CDR3 protein: CASSAPEGLGSNNNEQFF; CDR3 DNA: TGTGCCAGCAGCGCCCCGGAGGGCTTGGGTTCGAATAACAATGAGCAGTTCTTC; J gene: TRBJ2-1; D gene: -; V gene: TRBV9; clone size: -
CDR3 protein: CASSYSTSVGNEQFF; CDR3 DNA: TGTGCCAGCAGTTACTCGACTAGCGTAGGGAATGAGCAGTTCTTC; J gene: TRBJ2-1; D gene: TRBD2; V gene: TRBV6-2/TRBV6-3; clone size: -
CDR3 protein: CAIRGEDTIYF; CDR3 DNA: TGTGCCATCAGGGGAGAGGACACCATATATTTT; J gene: TRBJ1-3; D gene: -; V gene: TRBV10-3; clone size: -
CDR3 protein: CASTAGRTDTQYF; CDR3 DNA: TGTGCCAGCACGGCGGGGCGCACAGATACGCAGTATTTT; J gene: TRBJ2-3; D gene: -; V gene: TRBV2; clone size: -
CDR3 protein: CASSQLQRPGELFF; CDR3 DNA: TGTGCCAGCAGCCAACTCCAGCGCCCCGGGGAGCTGTTTTTT; J gene: TRBJ2-2; D gene: -; V gene: TRBV4-2; clone size: -
CDR3 protein: CASSLDRQVNEKLFF; CDR3 DNA: TGTGCCAGCAGCTTGGACAGGCAGGTTAATGAAAAACTGTTTTTT; J gene: TRBJ1-4; D gene: -; V gene: TRBV5-4; clone size: -